Listed below are T cell receptor beta chains from one sample, sequenced in a study of CD8+CD57+ T cells in acquired aplastic anemia. A single record per CDR3 protein comes from TCRdb applying MiXCR to the reads. The table records just over 450,000 distinct CDR3 sequences, around 33% of them present only once. Material: sorted CD4+, CD8+, or CD8+CD57+ T cells (not recorded which) from PBMCs. These receptors originate from a human donor with aplastic anemia. CDR3s include the opening cysteine and the closing phenylalanine or tryptophan. D genes are given only for firm matches. Expanded clones are given a class, and other clones once, few, many or no size at all.

>TRBJ1-5|few|-|TRBV12-3/TRBV12-4
CASSPRWDGNQPQHF
TGTGCCAGCAGTCCACGATGGGATGGCAATCAGCCCCAGCATTTT
>TRBJ1-1|few|-|TRBV5-1
CASSLLGQVNTEAFF
TGCGCCAGCAGCTTGCTCGGACAAGTGAACACTGAAGCTTTCTTT
>TRBJ1-1|-|-|TRBV2
CASSELPIPTGEAEAFF
TGTGCCAGCAGTGAATTACCAATTCCGACCGGGGAGGCTGAAGCTTTCTTT
>TRBJ2-3|-|-|TRBV20-1
CSASITDTQYF
TGCAGTGCCAGCATCACAGATACGCAGTATTTT
>TRBJ1-6|many|-|TRBV7-9
CASSFEEDSPLHF
TGTGCCAGCAGCTTTGAGGAAGATTCACCCCTCCACTTT
>TRBJ1-3|-|-|TRBV28
CASSVGVRSGNTIYF
TGTGCCAGCAGCGTGGGAGTTCGCTCTGGAAACACCATATATTTT
>TRBJ2-3|few|TRBD2|TRBV14
CASSLLAGGMDTQYF
TGTGCCAGCAGCCTCTTAGCGGGGGGGATGGATACGCAGTATTTT
>TRBJ2-1|-|-|TRBV5-4
CASSLVDSGVYDEQFF
TGTGCCAGCAGCTTGGTGGACAGTGGAGTGTATGATGAGCAGTTCTTC
>TRBJ2-3|-|-|TRBV20-1
CSAGETDTQYF
TGCAGTGCTGGTGAGACAGATACGCAGTATTTT
>TRBJ2-2|-|TRBD1|TRBV7-2
CASSLQGAGELFF
TGTGCCAGCAGCTTACAGGGGGCCGGGGAGCTGTTTTTT
>TRBJ2-7|many|TRBD1|TRBV2
CATARTGNPYEQYF
TGTGCCACCGCCCGGACAGGGAACCCCTACGAGCAGTACTTC
>TRBJ2-5|-|-|TRBV7-6
CASSPSSGQTQYF
TGTGCCAGCAGCCCGAGCTCCGGCCAGACCCAGTACTTC
>TRBJ2-7|-|-|TRBV27
CASSLPAAYEQHF
TGTGCCAGCAGTTTACCCGCTGCCTACGAGCAGCACTTC
>TRBJ2-3|few|TRBD2|TRBV5-1
CASSSGLTKDTQYF
TGCGCCAGCAGCTCGGGACTAACTAAAGACACGCAGTATTTT
>TRBJ2-7|few|-|TRBV12-3/TRBV12-4
CASSSSGVDLYEQYF
TGTGCCAGCAGTTCCTCCGGGGTGGACCTCTACGAGCAGTACTTC
>TRBJ2-7|many|-|TRBV2
CASSENGGSYEQYF
TGTGCCAGCAGTGAGAATGGTGGTTCCTACGAGCAGTACTTC
>TRBJ2-2|many|TRBD1|TRBV2
CASRGGTGNSGELFF
TGTGCCAGCAGAGGAGGGACAGGGAATTCCGGGGAGCTGTTTTTT
>TRBJ1-5|-|TRBD1|TRBV20-1
CSVQGDAQPQHF
TGCAGTGTTCAGGGGGATGCTCAGCCCCAGCATTTT
>TRBJ2-7|few|TRBD1|TRBV18
CASSTDRLREQYF
TGTGCCAGCTCGACGGACAGGCTGAGGGAGCAGTACTTC
>TRBJ2-7|-|-|TRBV11-2
CASSLVGGTDQFYEQYF
TGTGCCAGCAGCTTAGTTGGGGGGACAGACCAATTCTACGAGCAGTACTTC
>TRBJ2-7|many|TRBD2|TRBV6-2/TRBV6-3
CASSYGGTNTYEQYF
TGTGCCAGCAGTTACGGCGGGACTAACACCTACGAGCAGTACTTC
>TRBJ1-2|many|-|TRBV7-2
CASSREGAVNYGYTF
TGTGCCAGCAGCCGTGAGGGTGCCGTTAACTATGGCTACACCTTC
>TRBJ1-5|few|-|TRBV2
CASSERGSNQPQHF
TGTGCCAGCAGTGAGCGGGGGAGCAATCAGCCCCAGCATTTT
>TRBJ2-7|many|TRBD1|TRBV29-1
CSVHEDRVGEQYF
TGCAGCGTCCACGAGGACAGGGTGGGGGAGCAGTACTTC
>TRBJ2-2|-|TRBD1|TRBV7-3
CASSYVTGGTGELFF
TGTGCCAGCAGCTACGTGACAGGGGGCACCGGGGAGCTGTTTTTT
>TRBJ2-5|-|-|TRBV7-2
CASSPNRDVETQYF
TGTGCCAGCAGCCCTAACAGGGATGTTGAGACCCAGTACTTC
>TRBJ2-5|many|-|TRBV2
CASSRDRTKETQYF
TGTGCCAGCAGTAGAGACAGGACTAAAGAGACCCAGTACTTC
>TRBJ1-2|many|TRBD1|TRBV2
CASRGTGGGGYTF
TGTGCCAGCAGGGGGACAGGGGGTGGCGGCTACACCTTC
>TRBJ2-5|many|-|TRBV5-8
CASSQGHWDETQYF
TGTGCCAGCAGCCAGGGACATTGGGACGAGACCCAGTACTTC
>TRBJ2-7|many|TRBD1|TRBV20-1
CSPLRDRSSYEQYF
TGCAGTCCACTCCGGGACAGGAGTTCCTACGAGCAGTACTTC
>TRBJ1-6|many|-|TRBV20-1
CSARGSRAGNSPLHF
TGCAGTGCTAGAGGGTCCAGGGCGGGTAATTCACCCCTCCACTTT
>TRBJ2-2|many|-|TRBV19
CATRANAELFF
TGTGCCACCCGCGCGAACGCGGAGCTGTTTTTT
>TRBJ2-7|-|TRBD1|TRBV19
CASSTTTGAHEQYF
TGTGCCAGTAGTACCACGACAGGGGCCCACGAGCAGTACTTC
>TRBJ2-2|many|-|TRBV2
CASSGSGTGELFF
TGTGCCAGCAGTGGCTCCGGGACCGGGGAGCTGTTTTTT
>TRBJ1-1|-|-|TRBV4-1
CASSKMNTEAFF
TGCGCCAGCAGCAAGATGAACACTGAAGCTTTCTTT
>TRBJ1-1|-|-|TRBV7-9
CASSQSPTLNTEAFF
TGTGCCAGCAGCCAATCCCCTACACTGAACACTGAAGCTTTCTTT
>TRBJ1-1|-|-|TRBV7-8
CASSSRQTTEAFF
TGTGCCAGCAGCTCAAGACAGACCACTGAAGCTTTCTTT
>TRBJ2-7|-|TRBD2|TRBV4-2
CASSQDSGTRSYEQYF
TGTGCCAGCAGCCAAGACAGCGGGACCCGATCCTACGAGCAGTACTTC
>TRBJ2-3|-|-|TRBV2
CASTRTTDTQYF
TGTGCCAGCACCAGGACCACAGATACGCAGTATTTT
>TRBJ2-7|-|TRBD2|TRBV30
CAWSAGTSRHEQYF
TGTGCCTGGAGTGCAGGGACTAGCCGCCACGAGCAGTACTTC
>TRBJ2-2|-|-|TRBV29-1
CSLAVGNTGELFF
TGCAGCCTTGCCGTGGGGAACACCGGGGAGCTGTTTTTT
>TRBJ2-3|many|TRBD2|TRBV25-1
CASSEWGGGEVDTQYF
TGTGCCAGCAGTGAATGGGGTGGGGGGGAAGTGGATACGCAGTATTTT
>TRBJ2-5|few|-|TRBV5-1
CASSFLASQETQYF
TGCGCCAGCAGCTTCCTAGCGTCACAAGAGACCCAGTACTTC
>TRBJ2-7|-|-|TRBV20-1
CSVTYLGRSLNEQYF
TGCAGTGTCACCTATCTTGGAAGATCTCTCAACGAGCAGTACTTC
>TRBJ1-4|-|-|TRBV20-1
CSARVGQGREKLFF
TGCAGTGCTAGAGTAGGGCAGGGTCGAGAAAAACTGTTTTTT
>TRBJ1-1|few|-|TRBV7-9
CASSPIGGHTEAFF
TGTGCCAGCAGCCCCATTGGGGGGCACACTGAAGCTTTCTTT
>TRBJ2-5|-|-|TRBV10-2
CASTKERGGLGETQYF
TGTGCCAGCACCAAGGAGAGAGGGGGATTGGGAGAGACCCAGTACTTC
>TRBJ1-5|-|-|TRBV27
CASSLTGYSQPQHF
TGTGCCAGCAGTTTAACAGGGTATAGTCAGCCCCAGCATTTT
>TRBJ1-1|few|-|TRBV4-3
CASSRGRRNTEAFF
TGCGCCAGCAGCCGCGGACGCCGAAACACTGAAGCTTTCTTT
>TRBJ1-2|few|TRBD1|TRBV20-1
CSARGQGVFYGYTF
TGCAGTGCTAGGGGACAGGGGGTTTTTTATGGCTACACCTTC
>TRBJ1-1|few|-|TRBV4-1
CASSRQTTGRTEAFF
TGCGCCAGCAGCCGACAAACTACAGGGAGGACTGAAGCTTTCTTT
>TRBJ1-1|-|-|TRBV7-2
CASSLGGSDEAFF
TGTGCCAGCAGCTTAGGCGGGAGTGATGAAGCTTTCTTT
>TRBJ2-2|few|TRBD2|TRBV7-2
CASSTRTSGTGELFF
TGTGCCAGCAGCACACGGACTAGTGGAACCGGGGAGCTGTTTTTT
>TRBJ1-1|many|-|TRBV29-1
CSVGVEAFF
TGCAGCGTGGGGGTTGAAGCTTTCTTT
>TRBJ2-7|-|-|TRBV6-1
CASSEAGSHYEQYF
TGTGCCAGCAGTGAAGCAGGGTCTCACTACGAGCAGTACTTC
>TRBJ1-1|few|-|TRBV9
CASSQRMNTEAFF
TGTGCCAGCAGCCAAAGAATGAACACTGAAGCTTTCTTT
>TRBJ1-1|-|-|TRBV10-3
CASSYRGRENTEAFF
TGTGCCAGCAGTTACCGAGGACGGGAGAACACTGAAGCTTTCTTT
>TRBJ2-1|few|-|TRBV11-1
CASKLIPDQQQFF
TGTGCCAGCAAACTTATACCCGACCAGCAGCAGTTCTTC
>TRBJ1-2|many|-|TRBV29-1
CSVIAPQGYGYTF
TGCAGCGTTATAGCACCCCAGGGCTATGGCTACACCTTC